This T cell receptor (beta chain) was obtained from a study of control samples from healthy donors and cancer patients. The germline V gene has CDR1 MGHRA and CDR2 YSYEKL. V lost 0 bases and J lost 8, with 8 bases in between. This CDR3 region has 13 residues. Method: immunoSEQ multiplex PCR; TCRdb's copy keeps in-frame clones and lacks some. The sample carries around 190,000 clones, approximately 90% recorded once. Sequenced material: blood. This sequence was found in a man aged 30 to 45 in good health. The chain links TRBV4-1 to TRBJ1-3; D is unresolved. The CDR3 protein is CASSQDDSDTIYF. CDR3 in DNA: TGCGCCAGCAGCCAAGATGACTCGGACACCATATATTTT.